What follows are 5 T cell receptor beta chains derived from one specimen sequenced in a study of control samples from healthy donors and cancer patients. Profiled with immunoSEQ multiplex PCR; TCRdb holds only in-frame clones, not every one. The sample consists of some 95,000 clones, about four fifths of them appearing once. Sequencing input: blood. Every receptor here comes from a woman aged 30 to 39 in good health.

The chain is built from TRBV12-3 or TRBV12-4 and TRBJ2-3; D not certain. The CDR3 loop spans 13 amino acids. Between the trimmed V and J ends, which lost 5 bases and 2 bases, there was a span of 8 bases. The CDR3 protein is CASSPSNTDTQYF. CDR3 nucleotide sequence: TGTGCCAGCAGTCCCTCCAACACAGATACGCAGTATTTT.

The DNA of the CDR3 is TGTGCCAGCATCCCACTTGGGGACACTGAAGCTTTCTTT. Its translation: CASIPLGDTEAFF. The chain employs TRBV14 and TRBJ1-1; D remains ambiguous. V was cut by 7 bases and J by 3 bases, with 12 bases left in between. This CDR3 is built from 13 residues. CDR1 SGHDN and CDR2 FVKESK come from the germline V gene.

The chain employs TRBV6-1 and TRBJ2-7, with no clear D. The CDR3 is made up of 12 amino acids. Deletions cut 2 bases from V and 6 bases from J, with 8 bases between. Germline values: CDR1 MNHNS, CDR2 SASEGT. As DNA, the CDR3 is TGTGCCAGCAGTGAATCTGGGGTCGAGCAGTACTTC. It codes for CASSESGVEQYF.

The gene calls are TRBV30 and TRBJ1-5; D uncertain. The CDR3 loop spans 15 amino acids. Trimming stripped 3 bases from V and 4 bases from J, with 16 bases between. Germline CDR1 and CDR2: GTSNPN and SVGIG (reference sequence). CDR3 in amino acids: CAWSPSGGGNQPQHF. The CDR3, as DNA: TGTGCCTGGAGCCCAAGCGGAGGTGGGAATCAGCCCCAGCATTTT.

V and J are TRBV5-5 and TRBJ2-2, with TRBD1 identical over 8 bases. The trim removed 2 bases at V and 6 bases at J, leaving 6 bases unmatched. The CDR3 runs to 15 residues. Germline V CDR1 and CDR2: SGHKS, YYEKEE (reference sequence). The CDR3 spells CASSFLTGAAGELFF. CDR3 bases: TGTGCCAGCAGCTTTTTGACAGGGGCGGCCGGGGAGCTGTTTTTT. The variable domain in full, completed from reference TRBV5-5 and TRBJ2-2, reads DAGVTQSPTHLIKTRGQQVTLRCSPISGHKSVSWYQQVLGQGPQFIFQYYEKEERGRGNFPDRFSARQFPNYSSELNVNALLLGDSALYLCASSFLTGAAGELFFGEGSRLTVL.